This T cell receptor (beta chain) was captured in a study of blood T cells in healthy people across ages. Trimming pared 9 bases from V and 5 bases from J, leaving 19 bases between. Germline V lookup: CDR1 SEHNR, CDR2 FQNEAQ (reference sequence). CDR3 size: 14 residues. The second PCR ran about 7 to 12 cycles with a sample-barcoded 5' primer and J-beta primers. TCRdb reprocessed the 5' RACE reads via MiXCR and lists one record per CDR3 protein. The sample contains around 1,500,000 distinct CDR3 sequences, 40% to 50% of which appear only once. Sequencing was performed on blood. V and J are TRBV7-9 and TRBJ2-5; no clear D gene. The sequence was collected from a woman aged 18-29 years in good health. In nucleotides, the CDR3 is TGTGCCAGTGTCCCCGTGCGCGACCTTGAGACCCAGTACTTC. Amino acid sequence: CASVPVRDLETQYF.